This T cell receptor beta chain was sequenced in a study of shared clonotypes between healthy human individuals. Study-wide points: An anticipated effect of sequencing depth on clonotype sharing among donors was recognized. Sampling involved blood alone; tissue repertoires likely differ.

CD8 cells regarded as naive lacked CD45RO, were positively chosen for CCR7, and omitted terminally differentiated effector memory CD45RA+ cells. V was shortened by 5 bases and J by 7 bases, with 9 bases between the two germline ends. Germline V gene sequence: CDR1 MDHEN, CDR2 SYDVKM. The CDR3 runs to 12 residues. Some clones are missing from TCRdb's copy, which holds only in-frame ones; the method was immunoSEQ multiplex PCR. The data contain around 1.9 million clones, around 93% of them singletons. For this clone: Its cognate antigen is unknown.

The sequenced sample was naive CD8+ T cells from PBMCs. The sequence derives from a man between 18 and 29 years old in good health. Some clones in this sample may be carry-over from other donors' samples. This sequence joins TRBV28 and TRBJ2-1; unclear D gene. CDR3 sequence: CASSLKINEQFF. In nucleotides, the CDR3 is TGTGCCAGCAGTCTAAAGATTAATGAGCAGTTCTTC.